One sample yielded the 25 T cell receptor beta chains listed below, sequenced in a study of T-cell reconstitution after alpha-beta-depleted transplantation in children. Researchers prepared the TCRbeta library using unique molecular identifiers, the study reports. In TCRdb, the PCR reads were re-called with MiXCR into one record per CDR3 protein. The repertoire holds about 610,000 distinct CDR3 sequences, with 25% to 30% as singletons. This specimen was PBMCs, taken before TCRalphabeta/CD19-depleted stem cell transplant. The receptors originated from a boy under three years old with Wiskott-Aldrich syndrome, due to receive a stem cell transplant.

The V and J genes are TRBV20-1 and TRBJ1-5; D is undetermined. The ends were cut back, 5 bases at V and 3 bases at J, with 11 bases in the middle. The CDR3 runs 13 residues. CDR1 is DFQATT, CDR2 SNEGSKA, per germline (reference sequence). CDR3 bases: TGCAGTGCTTCGGACCGATACAATCAGCCCCAGCATTTT. This codes for CSASDRYNQPQHF.

This clonotype was seen more than once but under ten times. The chain links TRBV7-2 to TRBJ2-1, with D perhaps matching TRBD1 or TRBD2 (5 bases each). Germline loops: CDR1 SGHTA, CDR2 FQGNSA. The CDR3 totals 15 residues. The ends were cut back, 3 bases at V and 2 bases at J, with 11 bases in the middle. The CDR3, as DNA: TGTGCCAGCAGCTTGGGGACGAGGCCCTACAATGAGCAGTTCTTC. This codes for CASSLGTRPYNEQFF.

J is TRBJ2-5 and V is TRBV5-4; a possible D gene is TRBD1 (6 bases). The CDR3 is made up of 19 amino acids. The ends were cut back, 1 base at V and 5 bases at J, with 27 bases in the middle. Germline CDR1 and CDR2: SGHNT and YYREEE (reference sequence). CDR3 region: CASSLILGAGLSSSETQYF. The CDR3, as DNA: TGTGCCAGCAGCTTGATCTTGGGGGCAGGGTTGTCTTCATCGGAGACCCAGTACTTC.

The rearrangement uses TRBV10-3 and TRBJ2-3, with D possibly TRBD2 on 6 matching bases. The CDR3 is 15 amino acids. V was pared by 3 bases and J by 3 bases, with 13 bases between. Germline V lookup: CDR1 ENHRY, CDR2 SYGVKD. Here the CDR3 reads CAISDFRGITDTQYF. The CDR3 DNA reads as TGTGCCATCAGTGATTTCCGCGGGATAACAGATACGCAGTATTTT.

The chain links TRBV6-5 to TRBJ2-7, with 8 bases that match TRBD1. V trimming: 6 bases; J trimming: 2 bases; junction bases outside the gene matches: 9. The CDR3 extends over 15 amino acids. The germline gives CDR1 MNHEY, CDR2 SVGAGI. The CDR3 loop is CASRRGQGIPYEQYF. CDR3 nucleotides: TGTGCCAGCAGACGAGGACAGGGTATTCCCTACGAGCAGTACTTC.

V usage is TRBV12-3 or TRBV12-4 and J usage is TRBJ2-6; D unresolved. V lost 5 bases to trimming and J lost 2 bases, with 10 bases between them. The CDR3 is 15 amino acids. In nucleotides, the CDR3 is TGTGCCAGCAGTCAGGACGGAGCTGGGGCCAACGTCCTGACTTTC. Its protein is CASSQDGAGANVLTF.

Many counts were recorded for this clonotype. V is TRBV5-1 and J is TRBJ2-7; D might be TRBD2 (6 bases). This CDR3 has 14 amino acids. The germline CDR1 and CDR2 sequences are SGHRS and YFSETQ. V lost 5 bases and J 1 base, leaving 13 bases between the germline ends. The CDR3 DNA follows: TGCGCCAGCAGTTTGAGAGCGGGTTCCTACGAGCAGTACTTC. Translating it yields CASSLRAGSYEQYF.

This clonotype came up a few times. The V gene is TRBV29-1, the J gene TRBJ2-5; D may correspond to TRBD1 or TRBD2 (5 bases each). The CDR3 spans 16 residues. The germline CDR1 and CDR2 sequences are SQVTM and ANQGSEA. V lost 8 bases to trimming and J lost 1 base, with 23 bases between them. The CDR3 sequence is CSLLPAPGTFQETQYF. The CDR3 nucleotides read TGCAGCTTATTGCCCGCGCCAGGGACCTTCCAAGAGACCCAGTACTTC.

The rearrangement links TRBV6-1 to TRBJ2-7; possible D gene TRBD1, 6 bases. The CDR3 is 17 residues long. The ends were cut back, 5 bases at V and 3 bases at J, with 23 bases in the middle. Germline V lookup: CDR1 MNHNS, CDR2 SASEGT. The CDR3 sequence is CASSQPDRTYSGYEQYF. The CDR3 DNA is TGTGCCAGCAGTCAACCGGACAGAACCTACTCTGGCTACGAGCAGTACTTC.

CDR3 bases: TGCGCCAGCAGCCAAGTATCCTCTGGGGCCAACGTCCTGACTTTC. Encoded protein: CASSQVSSGANVLTF. V is TRBV4-1 and J is TRBJ2-6; D unresolved. Trimming removed 1 base from V and 0 bases from J, with 4 bases in between. Germline V lookup: CDR1 MGHRA, CDR2 YSYEKL. The CDR3 totals 15 residues.

This clonotype showed up just a few times. The V and J genes are TRBV5-1 and TRBJ2-7; D is uncertain. Germline CDR1 SGHRS, CDR2 YFSETQ. The CDR3 totals 14 residues. V gave up 4 bases and J gave up 7 bases, with 18 bases separating them. The CDR3 protein is CASSPNPPGWEQYF. CDR3 nucleotide sequence: TGCGCCAGCAGCCCCAATCCCCCTGGCTGGGAGCAGTACTTC.

This clonotype has only a few counts. The V call is TRBV29-1, the J call TRBJ2-3; D is ambiguous. The CDR3 has 12 amino acids. CDR1 and CDR2 from the germline V gene are SQVTM and ANQGSEA. Trimming stripped 4 bases from V and 6 bases from J, with 11 bases between. The DNA of the CDR3 is TGCAGCGTTGTCGGCAGTCGGGATACGCAGTATTTT. Translating it yields CSVVGSRDTQYF.

V and J are TRBV29-1 and TRBJ2-7; 9 bases fit TRBD1. V lost 2 bases and J lost 6; bases outside the gene matches: 5. CDR3 length equals 13 residues. The V gene's germline CDR1 is SQVTM and CDR2 ANQGSEA. The CDR3 region is CSVERDRVSEQYF. CDR3 DNA sequence: TGCAGCGTTGAAAGGGACAGGGTATCCGAGCAGTACTTC.

The chain couples TRBV19 to TRBJ2-1; perhaps TRBD2 as D (5 bases). Germline loops: CDR1 LNHDA, CDR2 SQIVND (reference sequence). The length of the CDR3 is 14 residues. The germline V and J ends were trimmed by 2 bases and 6 bases, with 11 bases remaining between them. DNA of the CDR3: TGTGCCAGTAGTATACAGCGGCGTTTCAATGAGCAGTTCTTC. Its translation: CASSIQRRFNEQFF.

The chain links TRBV27 to TRBJ2-6, with D maybe TRBD1 (5 bases). Germline V gene data show CDR1 as MNHEY and CDR2 as SMNVEV (reference sequence). Trimming cost V 6 bases and J 1 base, with 7 bases left between them. CDR3 length: 14 amino acids. The CDR3: CASSRASGANVLTF. The CDR3 DNA is TGTGCCAGCAGCAGGGCGTCTGGGGCCAACGTCCTGACTTTC.

This chain joins TRBV7-9 and TRBJ2-4, with 7 nucleotides matching TRBD1. This CDR3 region has 16 residues. V shed 4 bases, J shed 3 bases, and the junction held 9 bases outside the gene matches. Germline V gives CDR1 SEHNR, CDR2 FQNEAQ (reference sequence). CDR3 DNA: TGTGCCAGCAGCTCACAGGGGTATAAGGACAAAAACATTCAGTACTTC. Protein product: CASSSQGYKDKNIQYF.

This chain links TRBV29-1 with TRBJ2-3; D remains unclear. Germline lookup yields CDR1 SQVTM and CDR2 ANQGSEA. V lost 7 bases and J 2 bases, leaving 16 bases between the germline ends. The CDR3 covers 14 residues. CDR3 region: CSAAMGVVTDTQYF. CDR3 DNA sequence: TGCAGCGCCGCGATGGGTGTCGTCACAGATACGCAGTATTTT.

In this sample, this clonotype turned up a few times. The chain uses TRBV11-1 and TRBJ2-1; TRBD2 matches 7 bases. This CDR3 contains 18 residues. Trimming at V came to 5 bases and at J to 0 bases, leaving 13 bases not matched to a gene. Per germline, CDR1 SGHAT and CDR2 FQDESV (reference sequence). CDR3 in amino acids: CASSTSPSGESSYNEQFF. Here the CDR3 DNA reads TGTGCCAGCAGCACCAGCCCCAGCGGGGAAAGCTCCTACAATGAGCAGTTCTTC.

The genes are TRBV6-5 and TRBJ2-3; 8 bases are a match to TRBD2. The CDR3 totals 19 residues. V was pared by 1 base and J by 6 bases, with 18 bases of the junction left unmatched. Germline loops: CDR1 MNHEY, CDR2 SVGAGI. The CDR3 loop is CASSYYPAGESGAMDTQYF. The CDR3, as DNA: TGTGCCAGCAGTTACTATCCAGCGGGAGAGAGTGGTGCCATGGATACGCAGTATTTT.

This clonotype was seen more than once but under ten times. The chain has TRBV20-1 and TRBJ2-1, with a possible D match to TRBD2 (5 bases). Germline V gene lookup returns CDR1 DFQATT and CDR2 SNEGSKA (reference sequence). This CDR3 is built from 14 residues. V lost 8 bases to trimming and J lost 0 bases, with 14 bases between them. The CDR3 DNA follows: TGCAGTCCAAGTCCGGGGTCCTCCTACAATGAGCAGTTCTTC. Translation gives CSPSPGSSYNEQFF.

The rearrangement joins TRBV12-3 or TRBV12-4 to TRBJ2-2; D might be TRBD1 or TRBD2, each matching 5 bases. The CDR3 covers 17 residues. The V end was cut by 3 bases, the J end by 0 bases, with 14 bases between. The CDR3 coding sequence is TGTGCCAGCAGTTTGGAGGTCGGGGCATCGAACACCGGGGAGCTGTTTTTT. It is translated as CASSLEVGASNTGELFF.

This clonotype has more than one count but fewer than ten. For the CDR3, the DNA is TGCGCCATCAGAAACACACCGGGACAGGACAAGCAGTACTTC. The encoded protein is CAIRNTPGQDKQYF. V usage is TRBV5-1 and J usage is TRBJ2-7, with TRBD1 matching over 8 bases. The CDR3 is 14 amino acids. V trimming: 9 bases; J trimming: 8 bases; junction bases outside the gene matches: 16. Germline-derived CDR1 and CDR2 are SGHRS and YFSETQ.

The gene calls are TRBV29-1 and TRBJ2-1; D uncertain. The CDR3 runs to 14 residues. The V gene's germline CDR1 is SQVTM and CDR2 ANQGSEA. The CDR3 DNA follows: TGCAGTGCTAGGGCGGTAAGCTCCTACAATGAGCAGTTCTTC. It encodes CSARAVSSYNEQFF.

This clonotype was picked up a small number of times. The chain couples TRBV18 to TRBJ2-7; 9 nucleotides line up with TRBD1. The CDR3 length is 15 residues. V gave up 3 bases and J gave up 1 base; unmatched junction bases: 4. Germline CDR1 and CDR2: KGHSH and LQKENI. CDR3 amino acids: CASSPTGGKSYEQYF. The CDR3 DNA reads TGTGCCAGCTCACCCACAGGGGGCAAGTCCTACGAGCAGTACTTC. Full variable domain (outside the CDR3, taken from reference TRBV18 and TRBJ2-7): NAGVMQNPRHLVRRRGQEARLRCSPMKGHSHVYWYRQLPEEGLKFMVYLQKENIIDESGMPKERFSAEFPKEGPSILRIQQVVRGDSAAYFCASSPTGGKSYEQYFGPGTRLTVT.

This chain joins TRBV20-1 and TRBJ2-5; weak D call: TRBD2 (6 bases). The CDR3 length is 14 residues. V was shortened by 5 bases and J by 1 base, with 14 bases between the two germline ends. Germline lookup yields CDR1 DFQATT and CDR2 SNEGSKA (reference sequence). In DNA form, the CDR3 reads TGCAGTGCTGCAGGAGGGCCTCCCCAAGAGACCCAGTACTTC. This encodes CSAAGGPPQETQYF.